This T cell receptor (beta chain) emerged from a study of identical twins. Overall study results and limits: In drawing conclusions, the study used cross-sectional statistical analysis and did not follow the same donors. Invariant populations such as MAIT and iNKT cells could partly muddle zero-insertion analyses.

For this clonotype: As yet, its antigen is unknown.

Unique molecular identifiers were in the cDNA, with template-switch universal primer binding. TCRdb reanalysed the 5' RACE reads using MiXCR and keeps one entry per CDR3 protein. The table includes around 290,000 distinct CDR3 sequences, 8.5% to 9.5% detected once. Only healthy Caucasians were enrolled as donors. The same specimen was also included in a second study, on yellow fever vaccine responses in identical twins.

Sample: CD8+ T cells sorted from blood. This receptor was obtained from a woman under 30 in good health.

The CDR3 is CSVETPGRSSYEQYF. For the CDR3, the DNA is TGCAGCGTTGAAACCCCCGGACGCAGCTCCTACGAGCAGTACTTC. This chain uses TRBV29-1 with TRBJ2-7; D gene ambiguous. V lost 2 bases to trimming and J lost 0 bases, with 14 bases between them. Germline CDR1 is SQVTM and CDR2 is ANQGSEA. This CDR3 has 15 amino acids.